The 27 T cell receptor beta chains presented below share a single source sample, sequenced in a study of OX40 agonist ivuxolimab in advanced cancers. Library creation used the immunoSEQ multiplex PCR assay. TCRdb took this table from immuneACCESS and kept in-frame rearrangements with V and J called. Such tables lack part of the clones; where checked against another copy, unresolved V genes explain under half of the gap, and the rest is unexplained. A total of roughly 70,000 clones appear in this sample, 85% of them only once. The ten most abundant clones make up 4% of the sample. Sequences were derived from CD4+ or CD8+ T cells sorted from blood, sampled in a trial of the OX40 agonist ivuxolimab. These receptors were obtained from an adult with an advanced solid tumor such as melanoma, head and neck, liver or kidney cancer.

The chain is built from TRBV19 and TRBJ2-7; TRBD1 matches 7 bases. CDR1 and CDR2 (germline): LNHDA, SQIVND (reference sequence). This CDR3 spans 15 amino acids. The V gene end was trimmed by 1 base and the J gene end by 7 bases; junction bases not matched to a gene: 10. Here the CDR3 DNA reads TGTGCCAGTAGTATAGCAGCAGGGGGAGTTTTTGAGCAGTACTTC. Translating it yields CASSIAAGGVFEQYF.

The rearrangement uses TRBV5-5 and TRBJ2-5; 9 bases are shared with TRBD1. Germline CDR1 reads SGHKS; CDR2 reads YYEKEE (reference sequence). V gave up 4 bases and J gave up 6 bases; unmatched junction bases: 4. This CDR3 is built from 13 residues. CDR3 sequence: CASSPGTGKTQYF. The CDR3 nucleotides read TGTGCCAGCAGCCCTGGGACAGGGAAGACCCAGTACTTC.

The chain is built from TRBV28 and TRBJ2-2, with 9 bases matching TRBD2. Germline V gives CDR1 MDHEN, CDR2 SYDVKM. CDR3 length: 15 residues. J was trimmed by 5 bases and V by 6 bases; bases with no gene match: 7. CDR3 DNA sequence: TGTGCCAGCAGATTAGCGGGAGTAGCGACCGGGGAGCTGTTTTTT. This sequence encodes CASRLAGVATGELFF.

The rearrangement links TRBV15 to TRBJ2-1; no reliable D call. Trimming left V 2 bases short and J 0 bases short, with 17 bases between. CDR3 length: 18 amino acids. Germline loops: CDR1 LNHNV, CDR2 YYDKDF (reference sequence). CDR3 protein: CATSRNPPGTSSYNEQFF. The CDR3 DNA follows: TGTGCCACCAGCAGAAACCCCCCCGGCACGAGCTCCTACAATGAGCAGTTCTTC. Combining the CDR3 with reference TRBV15 and TRBJ2-1 gives the whole variable domain DAMVIQNPRYQVTQFGKPVTLSCSQTLNHNVMYWYQQKSSQAPKLLFHYYDKDFNNEADTPDNFQSRRPNTSFCFLDIRSPGLGDTAMYLCATSRNPPGTSSYNEQFFGPGTRLTVL.

This chain links TRBV7-9 with TRBJ2-3; 8 nucleotides align to TRBD1. V shed 4 bases and J 1 base; nucleotides not matched to a gene: 7. Germline-derived CDR1 and CDR2 are SEHNR and FQNEAQ (reference sequence). The CDR3 length is 16 residues. CDR3 nucleotides: TGTGCCAGCAGCTCAGACAGGGGCTGGGGCACAGATACGCAGTATTTT. This encodes CASSSDRGWGTDTQYF. Looking up the rest from reference TRBV7-9 and TRBJ2-3 gives the full variable domain: DTGVSQNPRHKITKRGQNVTFRCDPISEHNRLYWYRQTLGQGPEFLTYFQNEAQLEKSRLLSDRFSAERPKGSFSTLEIQRTEQGDSAMYLCASSSDRGWGTDTQYFGPGTRLTVL.

V is TRBV5-1 and J is TRBJ2-7, with 8 nucleotides matching TRBD2. The V segment lost 4 bases and the J segment 7 bases; nucleotides outside the gene matches: 13. This CDR3 region has 15 residues. The V gene's germline CDR1 is SGHRS and CDR2 YFSETQ. The CDR3 coding sequence is TGCGCCAGCAGCCATTGGTCGGGAGGGCCGGGGGAGCAGTACTTC. Protein: CASSHWSGGPGEQYF.

V usage is TRBV5-1 and J usage is TRBJ2-1; perhaps TRBD1 as D (5 bases). Germline CDR1 SGHRS, CDR2 YFSETQ. Deletions cut 1 base from V and 8 bases from J, with 10 bases between. There are 13 residues in the CDR3. The CDR3 nucleotides are TGCGCCAGCAGCTTGATTTGGGGCGATGAGCAGTTCTTC. Its translation: CASSLIWGDEQFF.

The rearrangement uses TRBV5-1 and TRBJ2-1, with 8 bases lining up with TRBD2. This CDR3 comprises 15 residues. Unmatched junction bases numbered 5, after V lost 2 bases and J lost 4 bases. Looked up from germline, CDR1 is SGHRS and CDR2 is YFSETQ. CDR3 sequence reads: CASSLTSGKYNEQFF. CDR3 sequence (DNA): TGCGCCAGCAGCTTAACTAGCGGAAAATACAATGAGCAGTTCTTC. Full variable domain (rest looked up from reference TRBV5-1 and TRBJ2-1): KAGVTQTPRYLIKTRGQQVTLSCSPISGHRSVSWYQQTPGQGLQFLFEYFSETQRNKGNFPGRFSGRQFSNSRSEMNVSTLELGDSALYLCASSLTSGKYNEQFFGPGTRLTVL.

The gene calls are TRBV5-4 and TRBJ1-3; 8 bases fit TRBD1. Unmatched junction bases numbered 5, after V lost 5 bases and J lost 4 bases. Germline values: CDR1 SGHNT, CDR2 YYREEE (reference sequence). This CDR3 has 14 residues. CDR3: CASSLQGGGNTIYF. The CDR3 nucleotides are TGTGCCAGCAGTCTACAGGGGGGAGGAAACACCATATATTTT.

V is TRBV2 and J is TRBJ2-5; the D gene is possibly TRBD1 (6 bases). Germline CDR1 and CDR2: SNHLY and FYNNEI. The CDR3 loop spans 13 amino acids. V was trimmed by 8 bases and J by 3 bases, leaving 13 bases between them. The CDR3 DNA reads TGTGCCAGCGCCACAAGACAGGAAGAGACCCAGTACTTC. This codes for CASATRQEETQYF.

This chain connects TRBV28 to TRBJ1-2, with D possibly TRBD1 on 5 matching bases. V was pared by 10 bases and J by 5 bases, with 17 bases between. From germline, CDR1 is MDHEN and CDR2 SYDVKM. This CDR3 region has 13 residues. Written as DNA, the CDR3 is TGTGCCACAAATCGACAGCACTTATATGGCTACACCTTC. Amino acids: CATNRQHLYGYTF.

This clone was recorded once. This chain connects TRBV5-4 to TRBJ2-2; 8 bases align to TRBD2. Looked up from germline, CDR1 is SGHNT and CDR2 is YYREEE (reference sequence). This CDR3 contains 14 residues. J was trimmed by 5 bases and V by 3 bases; bases with no gene match: 3. The CDR3 reads CASSSERETGELFF. In DNA, the CDR3 is TGTGCCAGCAGCTCAGAGCGGGAGACCGGGGAGCTGTTTTTT.

The chain is built from TRBV5-1 and TRBJ2-2; 9 nucleotides align to TRBD2. J gave up 7 bases and V 0 bases, and 7 bases lay outside the gene matches. Germline lookup yields CDR1 SGHRS and CDR2 YFSETQ. The CDR3 has 16 residues. CDR3 sequence reads: CASSLGPSGVGGELFF. The CDR3 DNA follows: TGCGCCAGCAGCTTGGGCCCTAGCGGGGTTGGCGGGGAGCTGTTTTTT.

This chain links TRBV30 with TRBJ2-5, with D unclear. Germline V lookup: CDR1 GTSNPN, CDR2 SVGIG (reference sequence). The length of the CDR3 is 12 residues. V was shortened by 2 bases and J by 5 bases, with 9 bases between the two germline ends. CDR3 bases: TGTGCCTGGAGTTTTACCCGGGAGACCCAGTACTTC. It translates to CAWSFTRETQYF.

This rearrangement joins TRBV19 to TRBJ2-7; the D gene could be TRBD1 or TRBD2 (5 bases each). The germline gives CDR1 LNHDA, CDR2 SQIVND (reference sequence). The V end lost 4 bases, the J end lost 6 bases, and 19 bases lay between the germline ends. This CDR3 comprises 15 residues. The DNA of the CDR3 is TGTGCCAGTAGTACCGGGTCAGGGAGCTTCCCCGAGCAGTACTTC. Translating it yields CASSTGSGSFPEQYF.

J is TRBJ2-3 and V is TRBV5-4; D might be TRBD1 or TRBD2, each matching 7 bases. Germline values: CDR1 SGHNT, CDR2 YYREEE (reference sequence). Between the trimmed V and J ends, which lost 7 bases and 0 bases, there was a span of 18 bases. This CDR3 comprises 16 residues. For the CDR3, the DNA is TGTGCCAGCCCCAGGGGGGGTGGGTCTAGCACAGATACGCAGTATTTT. Its translation is CASPRGGGSSTDTQYF.

J is TRBJ1-1 and V is TRBV25-1; D is unresolved. Germline assignment: CDR1 MGHDK and CDR2 SYGVNS. This CDR3 is 15 amino acids long. V lost 1 base to trimming and J lost 1 base, with 10 bases between them. The chain's CDR3 is CASSESAARNTEAFF. The CDR3 DNA reads as TGTGCCAGCAGTGAATCGGCGGCGCGGAACACTGAAGCTTTCTTT.

The gene calls are TRBV15 and TRBJ2-1; 9 nucleotides line up with TRBD2. Germline loops: CDR1 LNHNV, CDR2 YYDKDF (reference sequence). With 3 bases clipped from V and 4 bases from J, the junction kept 7 bases outside the gene matches. The CDR3 totals 16 residues. CDR3 protein: CATSRRGGDPYNEQFF. The CDR3 nucleotides are TGTGCCACCAGCAGGCGGGGGGGCGACCCTTACAATGAGCAGTTCTTC.

Note on this clone: Within the sample, other DNA sequences also encode this same CDR3. The gene calls are TRBV19 and TRBJ2-7, with TRBD2 as a possible D gene (6 bases). The CDR3 is 12 amino acids. V gave up 4 bases and J gave up 4 bases, with 8 bases separating them. Germline V gene sequence: CDR1 LNHDA, CDR2 SQIVND (reference sequence). CDR3 DNA: TGTGCCAGTAGTAGGGGGGAATACGAGCAGTACTTC. Its protein product is CASSRGEYEQYF. The whole variable domain, remainder taken from reference TRBV19 and TRBJ2-7, is DGGITQSPKYLFRKEGQNVTLSCEQNLNHDAMYWYRQDPGQGLRLIYYSQIVNDFQKGDIAEGYSVSREKKESFPLTVTSAQKNPTAFYLCASSRGEYEQYFGPGTRLTVT.

This clone came up a few times. This sequence joins TRBV13 and TRBJ1-1; no clear D gene. V lost 3 bases and J 0 bases, leaving 14 bases between the germline ends. CDR3 length: 16 residues. The germline V gene encodes CDR1 PRHDT and CDR2 FYEKMQ (reference sequence). The CDR3 DNA is TGTGCCAGCAGCTTCGCTTTAGGAGGGATGAACACTGAAGCTTTCTTT. It encodes CASSFALGGMNTEAFF.

The genes are TRBV30 and TRBJ1-4; D not resolved. Trimming removed 6 bases at V and 7 bases at J, with 24 bases between. The germline V gene has CDR1 GTSNPN and CDR2 SVGIG (reference sequence). This CDR3 has 16 amino acids. The chain's CDR3 is CACHKDPSLWVEKLFF. The CDR3 DNA is TGTGCCTGCCATAAGGACCCATCGCTGTGGGTTGAAAAACTGTTTTTT.

The V and J genes are TRBV2 and TRBJ2-7; D is perhaps TRBD1 (5 bases). V was clipped by 10 bases and J by 2 bases, with 15 bases between them. The CDR3 has 13 residues. In germline, CDR1 is SNHLY, CDR2 FYNNEI. CDR3 coding DNA: TGTGCCACCCGCCCTGGGGCGCCCTACGAGCAGTACTTC. It translates to CATRPGAPYEQYF.

The rearrangement uses TRBV28 and TRBJ1-6; D unresolved. Germline V lookup: CDR1 MDHEN, CDR2 SYDVKM. The CDR3 extends over 17 amino acids. V was pared by 6 bases and J by 2 bases, with 17 bases between. CDR3 bases: TGTGCCAGCAGCCCCCATGTTGGGAACCCCTATAATTCACCCCTCCACTTT. This encodes CASSPHVGNPYNSPLHF.

The chain's CDR3 is CAWSVGGVGYNEQFF. The CDR3 region has the DNA TGTGCCTGGAGTGTAGGAGGGGTAGGGTACAATGAGCAGTTCTTC. The chain links TRBV30 to TRBJ2-1; weak D call: TRBD2 (6 bases). The CDR3 spans 15 residues. Trimming removed 0 bases at V and 4 bases at J, with 13 bases between. Germline V gene lookup returns CDR1 GTSNPN and CDR2 SVGIG (reference sequence).

This clone was seen only a few times. The J gene is TRBJ2-2, the V gene TRBV5-4; TRBD2 is a possible D gene (6 bases). V lost 2 bases to trimming and J lost 6 bases, with 8 bases between them. Germline V CDR1 and CDR2: SGHNT, YYREEE (reference sequence). The CDR3 extends over 13 amino acids. The CDR3 nucleotides are TGTGCCAGCAGCTTTGGAGGGTCCGGGGAGCTGTTTTTT. Protein sequence: CASSFGGSGELFF.

V usage is TRBV2 and J usage is TRBJ2-1; 10 positions agree with TRBD2. The CDR3 spans 15 residues. J lost 9 bases, V lost 6 bases, and 11 bases had no gene match. CDR1 is SNHLY and CDR2 is FYNNEI in the germline V gene. The CDR3 DNA is TGTGCCAGCAGGGCAGCGGGGGGGCAAAGCGGTGAGCAGTTCTTC. Its protein product is CASRAAGGQSGEQFF.

This chain connects TRBV7-9 to TRBJ1-4, with a tentative D call TRBD1 (5 bases). The V and J ends lost 4 bases and 5 bases respectively, with 20 bases between them. Germline V CDR1 and CDR2: SEHNR, FQNEAQ (reference sequence). The CDR3 contains 17 residues. CDR3 sequence: CASSSGRLQVTNEKLFF. The CDR3, as DNA: TGTGCCAGCAGCTCGGGACGATTACAGGTGACAAATGAAAAACTGTTTTTT. The variable domain in full, with the rest retrieved from reference TRBV7-9 and TRBJ1-4, is DTGVSQNPRHKITKRGQNVTFRCDPISEHNRLYWYRQTLGQGPEFLTYFQNEAQLEKSRLLSDRFSAERPKGSFSTLEIQRTEQGDSAMYLCASSSGRLQVTNEKLFFGSGTQLSVL.